Listed here are 29 T cell receptor beta chains from one sample, sequenced in a study of CD8 T cells in ankylosing spondylitis. MiXCR, applied by TCRdb to the 5' RACE reads, yields one record per CDR3 protein. The sample has 30,000 to 45,000 distinct CDR3 sequences, roughly 11% seen once. Source material: synovial fluid, either unsorted or a sorted T cell fraction (not recorded which). The origin of the receptors is a male donor with ankylosing spondylitis.

The sample holds a few counts of this clonotype. The chain recombines TRBV7-9 with TRBJ1-2; D is ambiguous. Deletions cut 4 bases from V and 4 bases from J, with 10 bases between. The CDR3 consists of 13 residues. Germline CDR1 reads SEHNR; CDR2 reads FQNEAQ (reference sequence). CDR3 in DNA: TGTGCCAGCAGCTCCTCAAACCTCTATGGCTACACCTTC. As protein: CASSSSNLYGYTF.

This clonotype showed up many times. The chain joins TRBV7-9 to TRBJ1-2; 12 nucleotides agree with TRBD1. Per the germline V gene, CDR1 is SEHNR and CDR2 is FQNEAQ (reference sequence). Trimming removed 5 bases from V and 3 bases from J; junction bases left unmatched: 4. This CDR3 has 15 residues. CDR3 nucleotides: TGTGCCAGCAGCCTGGGACAGGGGGCACACTATGGCTACACCTTC. This sequence encodes CASSLGQGAHYGYTF.

At least ten counts were recorded for this clonotype. The chain has TRBV20-1 and TRBJ2-7; D gene unclear. The ends were cut back, 6 bases at V and 0 bases at J, with 12 bases in the middle. The CDR3 is 13 amino acids. CDR1 and CDR2 from the germline V gene are DFQATT and SNEGSKA (reference sequence). DNA for the CDR3: TGCAGTGCCAAGACTGCATACTCCTACGAGCAGTACTTC. Protein: CSAKTAYSYEQYF.

The sample holds a few counts of this clonotype. The gene calls are TRBV11-1 and TRBJ2-6, with 8 bases that match TRBD1. This CDR3 has 16 residues. CDR1 is SGHAT and CDR2 is FQDESV in the germline V gene (reference sequence). V shed 6 bases, J shed 2 bases, and the junction held 6 bases outside the gene matches. The CDR3 nucleotides read TGTGCCAGCAGTTTGGACAGGGAACCTGGGGCCAACGTCCTGACTTTC. This gives the protein CASSLDREPGANVLTF.

This clonotype has ten or more counts. The V gene is TRBV3-1, the J gene TRBJ2-7, with a weak D call TRBD2 (5 bases). CDR3 size: 13 residues. Trimming took 5 bases from V and 3 from J, leaving 11 bases between them. Germline V gives CDR1 LGHDT, CDR2 YNNKEL (reference sequence). The CDR3 nucleotides are TGTGCCAGCAGCTCATTTCGGGGCTACGAGCAGTACTTC. It yields the protein CASSSFRGYEQYF.

The rearrangement uses TRBV25-1 and TRBJ1-1; a weak D match, TRBD1 (6 bases). V was shortened by 6 bases and J by 5 bases, with 10 bases between the two germline ends. The CDR3 extends over 12 amino acids. Looked up from germline, CDR1 is MGHDK and CDR2 is SYGVNS. The CDR3 DNA is TGTGCCAGCAGGGACAGTCGGACTGAAGCTTTCTTT. It yields the protein CASRDSRTEAFF.

This chain joins TRBV30 and TRBJ1-6, with a possible D match to TRBD1 (5 bases). Germline lookup yields CDR1 GTSNPN and CDR2 SVGIG (reference sequence). The CDR3 runs to 15 residues. The ends were cut back, 2 bases at V and 10 bases at J, with 18 bases in the middle. The CDR3: CAWSYPRQGGSPLHF. DNA of the CDR3: TGTGCCTGGAGTTACCCCCGGCAGGGTGGATCACCCCTCCACTTT.

V usage is TRBV13 and J usage is TRBJ2-1; 13 bases agree with TRBD2. CDR1 is PRHDT and CDR2 is FYEKMQ in the germline V gene (reference sequence). The CDR3 is 16 residues long. The trim removed 3 bases at V and 5 bases at J, leaving 4 bases unmatched. The CDR3, as DNA: TGTGCCAGCAGCTTCGGGACTAGCGGGACCAACAATGAGCAGTTCTTC. Translation: CASSFGTSGTNNEQFF. Looking up the rest from reference TRBV13 and TRBJ2-1 gives the full variable domain: AAGVIQSPRHLIKEKRETATLKCYPIPRHDTVYWYQQGPGQDPQFLISFYEKMQSDKGSIPDRFSAQQFSDYHSELNMSSLELGDSALYFCASSFGTSGTNNEQFFGPGTRLTVL.

This clonotype was recorded many times. The J gene is TRBJ2-7, the V gene TRBV12-3 or TRBV12-4; 7 bases are shared with TRBD1. Trimming took 3 bases from V and 3 from J; bases not matched to a gene: 5. The CDR3 extends over 14 amino acids. CDR3 loop: CASSFTGVIYEQYF. The CDR3 DNA follows: TGTGCCAGCAGTTTCACAGGGGTTATCTACGAGCAGTACTTC.

This clonotype was detected ten times or more. The chain employs TRBV5-1 and TRBJ2-7, with a possible D match to TRBD2 (6 bases). The V and J ends lost 0 bases and 2 bases respectively, with 12 bases between them. CDR1 SGHRS and CDR2 YFSETQ come from the germline V gene. This CDR3 contains 15 residues. As DNA, the CDR3 is TGCGCCAGCAGCTTGGATATTAGCGGAACCTACGAGCAGTACTTC. It codes for CASSLDISGTYEQYF.

This clonotype occurred a few times. The V gene is TRBV12-3 or TRBV12-4, the J gene TRBJ2-7; D unresolved. The V end was cut by 6 bases, the J end by 1 base, with 13 bases between. There are 14 residues in the CDR3. The CDR3 coding sequence is TGTGCCAGCAGCCGCGGACGGAAATCCTACGAGCAGTACTTC. This codes for CASSRGRKSYEQYF.

This clonotype was recorded many times. The chain joins TRBV27 to TRBJ2-4, with D possibly matching TRBD2 (5 bases). The length of the CDR3 is 15 residues. V was shortened by 3 bases and J by 2 bases, with 11 bases between the two germline ends. Germline-derived CDR1 and CDR2 are MNHEY and SMNVEV (reference sequence). CDR3 in DNA: TGTGCCAGCAGTTTGAGGGTGCCTTCCAAAAACATTCAGTACTTC. Translated, it gives CASSLRVPSKNIQYF.

The rearrangement uses TRBV28 and TRBJ1-3; TRBD1 matches 7 bases. J lost 2 bases, V lost 6 bases, and 4 bases had no gene match. The CDR3 length is 14 residues. Germline CDR1 reads MDHEN; CDR2 reads SYDVKM. For the CDR3, the DNA is TGTGCCAGCAGCACCACAGGGGCTGGAAACACCATATATTTT. Its translation: CASSTTGAGNTIYF.

The chain has TRBV2 and TRBJ1-1; 8 positions match TRBD1. The junction had 8 bases not matched to a gene; V was cut back by 8 bases and J by 6 bases. Germline lookup yields CDR1 SNHLY and CDR2 FYNNEI. This CDR3 has 13 amino acids. The CDR3 DNA reads as TGTGCCAGCCTTTCCAGGGGGCTCGCTGAAGCTTTCTTT. Its protein is CASLSRGLAEAFF.

The rearrangement uses TRBV30 and TRBJ1-1, with D unresolved. V lost 6 bases to trimming and J lost 5 bases, with 16 bases between them. CDR3 length: 13 residues. The germline CDR1 and CDR2 sequences are GTSNPN and SVGIG (reference sequence). DNA for the CDR3: TGTGCCTGTACCCGGTCTATGGGGACTGAAGCTTTCTTT. This encodes CACTRSMGTEAFF.

This clonotype was detected only a few times. This sequence joins TRBV23-1 and TRBJ2-1; TRBD1 matches 7 bases. TRBV23-1 is an ORF; its function is uncertain. V dropped 6 bases and J dropped 8; count of bases not matched to a gene: 4. The CDR3 is made up of 12 amino acids. CDR3 sequence: CASRDRLYEQFF. CDR3 DNA sequence: TGCGCCAGCAGGGACAGGTTGTATGAGCAGTTCTTC.

This clonotype showed up many times. This rearrangement joins TRBV10-2 to TRBJ2-2; no clear D gene. The germline V gene encodes CDR1 WSHSY and CDR2 SAAADI. There are 13 residues in the CDR3. Trimming shortened V by 2 bases and J by 3 bases, and 4 bases separated the two germline ends. The CDR3 sequence is CASSEVHTGELFF. The CDR3 nucleotides are TGCGCCAGCAGTGAGGTCCACACCGGGGAGCTGTTTTTT.

V and J are TRBV7-9 and TRBJ1-2, with D uncertain. The V gene's germline CDR1 is SEHNR and CDR2 FQNEAQ (reference sequence). V gave up 5 bases and J gave up 4 bases, with 11 bases separating them. The CDR3 contains 13 residues. The CDR3 DNA reads TGTGCCAGCAGCCTAACCGGAACCTATGGCTACACCTTC. Translation: CASSLTGTYGYTF. The whole variable domain, filled in from reference TRBV7-9 and TRBJ1-2, reads DTGVSQNPRHKITKRGQNVTFRCDPISEHNRLYWYRQTLGQGPEFLTYFQNEAQLEKSRLLSDRFSAERPKGSFSTLEIQRTEQGDSAMYLCASSLTGTYGYTFGSGTRLTVV.

This clonotype was counted between two and nine times. The chain employs TRBV28 and TRBJ2-7; D is ambiguous. Trimming cost V 1 base and J 8 bases, with 9 bases left between them. Looked up from germline, CDR1 is MDHEN and CDR2 is SYDVKM. This CDR3 has 12 amino acids. The CDR3 loop reads CASSLSEVKQYF. The CDR3 DNA follows: TGTGCCAGCAGTTTATCCGAAGTCAAGCAGTACTTC.

This clonotype was observed at least ten times. V and J are TRBV27 and TRBJ2-1; unclear D gene. In germline, CDR1 is MNHEY, CDR2 SMNVEV (reference sequence). The germline V and J ends were trimmed by 5 bases and 0 bases, with 8 bases remaining between them. CDR3 size: 14 residues. The CDR3 sequence: CASSTVGSYNEQFF. The CDR3 bases are TGTGCCAGCAGTACCGTGGGCTCCTACAATGAGCAGTTCTTC.

This chain joins TRBV10-3 and TRBJ1-5; D is undetermined. The CDR3 is made up of 15 amino acids. Germline lookup yields CDR1 ENHRY and CDR2 SYGVKD. Trimming pared 0 bases from V and 3 bases from J, leaving 9 bases between. The CDR3 sequence is CAISESRPNNQPQHF. The CDR3 DNA reads as TGTGCCATCAGTGAGTCGAGACCGAACAATCAGCCCCAGCATTTT.

V gene TRBV5-1 combines with J gene TRBJ1-5; 9 bases align to TRBD1. The CDR3 loop spans 14 amino acids. The germline CDR1 and CDR2 sequences are SGHRS and YFSETQ. Trimming took 4 bases from V and 9 from J; bases not matched to a gene: 8. In DNA, the CDR3 is TGCGCCAGCAGCCGCGGACAGGGGAAGAGGCCCCAGCATTTT. As protein: CASSRGQGKRPQHF.

This chain joins TRBV6-1 and TRBJ2-7; D may be TRBD1 (5 bases). CDR3 length equals 14 residues. Trimming stripped 7 bases from V and 4 bases from J, with 17 bases between. Germline V CDR1 and CDR2: MNHNS, SASEGT. CDR3 DNA: TGTGCCAGCAAACGTCAGGGCACCGCATACGAGCAGTACTTC. It codes for CASKRQGTAYEQYF.

This clonotype was seen ten or more times. V gene TRBV7-2 combines with J gene TRBJ1-1; unclear D gene. Germline lookup yields CDR1 SGHTA and CDR2 FQGNSA. Trimming cost V 5 bases and J 1 base, with 8 bases left between them. The CDR3 extends over 13 amino acids. The CDR3 DNA reads TGTGCCAGCAGCATAGGACGGAACACTGAAGCTTTCTTT. Protein sequence: CASSIGRNTEAFF.

This sequence joins TRBV5-6 and TRBJ2-5; D remains unclear. Per germline, CDR1 SGHDT and CDR2 YYEEEE. V was clipped by 0 bases and J by 5 bases, with 11 bases between them. The CDR3 has 14 residues. CDR3 DNA: TGTGCCAGCAGCTTGGGGGCTAGTTTGGAGACCCAGTACTTC. This codes for CASSLGASLETQYF.

V gene TRBV28 combines with J gene TRBJ2-5, with 12 bases fitting TRBD2. V shed 5 bases, J shed 5 bases, and the junction held 6 bases outside the gene matches. Per the germline V gene, CDR1 is MDHEN and CDR2 is SYDVKM. The CDR3 covers 15 residues. CDR3 coding DNA: TGTGCCAGCAGTCCACTAGCGGGAGGTGGTGAGACCCAGTACTTC. Protein: CASSPLAGGGETQYF.

This clonotype was counted a few times. The V gene is TRBV7-8, the J gene TRBJ2-7; D remains ambiguous. The CDR3 contains 13 residues. In germline, CDR1 is SGHVS, CDR2 FQNEAQ. Trimming pared 5 bases from V and 2 bases from J, leaving 10 bases between. The CDR3 is CASSPARTYEQYF. CDR3 bases: TGTGCCAGCAGCCCAGCTCGTACCTACGAGCAGTACTTC.

This clonotype was observed at least ten times. The V call is TRBV6-2 or TRBV6-3, the J call TRBJ2-3; 16 bases fit TRBD2. Trimming cost V 9 bases and J 2 bases; bases outside gene matches: 14. CDR1 and CDR2 (germline): MNHEY, SVGEGT. This CDR3 comprises 19 residues. The CDR3 loop is CASTARPGLAGGNTDTQYF. CDR3 DNA sequence: TGTGCCAGTACTGCCCGACCGGGACTAGCGGGAGGGAACACAGATACGCAGTATTTT.

This clonotype was picked up a small number of times. A read error may produce the germline difference seen at one junction end. The chain recombines TRBV2 with TRBJ2-1; D gene uncertain. Germline assignment: CDR1 SNHLY and CDR2 FYNNEI. The CDR3 runs 9 residues. The CDR3 DNA is TGTGCCAGCATTACCGGGTCCCCCTTC. Amino acid sequence: CASITGSPF. The variable domain in full, completed from reference TRBV2 and TRBJ2-1, reads EPEVTQTPSHQVTQMGQEVILRCVPISNHLYFYWYRQILGQKVEFLVSFYNNEISEKSEIFDDQFSVERPDGSNFTLKIRSTKLEDSAMYFCASITGSPFGPGTRLTVL.